This TCR beta chain originates from a study of T-cell reconstitution after alpha-beta-depleted transplantation in children. Preparation of the TCRbeta library was carried out with unique molecular identifiers. TCRdb recomputed calls from the PCR reads with MiXCR, one row per CDR3 protein. Seen here are 500,000 to 750,000 distinct CDR3 sequences, over 10% observed once, and the top ten hold about 2%. Trimming pared 4 bases from V and 4 bases from J, leaving 17 bases between. The CDR3 covers 15 residues. Germline CDR1 and CDR2: SGHDN and FVKESK. Broader study findings: After transplant, at about two months, alpha-beta T cells were reportedly derived from several hundred expanded graft clones.

About this clonotype itself: Its antigen is not known.

This material consisted of PBMCs, mostly from graft donor cells, taken 360 days after TCRalphabeta/CD19-depleted stem cell transplant. The TCR was taken from a male patient aged 10 to 17 who had a stem cell transplant for acute myeloid leukemia, so the T cells may come from the graft donor. The gene calls are TRBV14 and TRBJ2-7; D is uncertain. CDR3 sequence reads: CASSRPGSSIYEQYF. Here the CDR3 DNA reads TGTGCCAGCAGCCGACCTGGATCCTCAATTTACGAGCAGTACTTC.